The next 15 T cell receptor beta chains were all read from a single sample in a study of T-cell reconstitution after alpha-beta-depleted transplantation in children listed by TCRdb under 2016. What this sample's treatment or condition label stands for: allogeneic hematopoietic cell transplantation with graft depleted of TCRalphabeta T cells and CD19 B cells. The library was obtained by PCR. For sequencing, an Illumina HiSeq 2500 was employed. TCR libraries were prepared with molecular barcoding, using unique molecular identifiers to normalize TCRbeta repertoire quantification. TCRdb itself trimmed the public reads at Q25 with fastp, ran MiXCR and retained productive beta chains. Entries are consolidated by CDR3 protein sequence, retaining the most common genes and DNA. This sample lists nearly 200,000 distinct CDR3 sequences; 6.3% were detected once. The leading ten clones occupy 4.5% of the sample.

The sample was PBMCs, taken before TCRalphabeta/CD19-depleted stem cell transplant. These receptors came from a girl less than two years old with combined immunodeficiency, due to receive a stem cell transplant.

The chain carries TRBV29-1 and TRBJ2-5; either TRBD1 or TRBD2 may supply D (6 bases each). V lost 1 base to trimming and J lost 5 bases, with 20 bases between them. This CDR3 is built from 16 residues. CDR1 is SQVTM, CDR2 ANQGSEA, per germline. Here the CDR3 DNA reads TGCAGCGTTGAAGGGATTAACGGGGGCTTGGGGGAGACCCAGTACTTC. It translates to CSVEGINGGLGETQYF.

This clonotype came up many times. The V and J genes are TRBV25-1 and TRBJ2-1; 9 bases align to TRBD2. Germline CDR1 MGHDK, CDR2 SYGVNS. Trimming at V came to 5 bases and at J to 3 bases, leaving 8 bases not matched to a gene. The CDR3 loop spans 16 amino acids. CDR3 nucleotide sequence: TGTGCCAGCAGTTCAGTCGCGGGAGGGGTCTACAATGAGCAGTTCTTC. This translates into CASSSVAGGVYNEQFF.

This clonotype was detected many times. V gene TRBV28 combines with J gene TRBJ2-5; a possible D gene is TRBD2 (6 bases). CDR3 length equals 14 residues. The V and J ends lost 8 bases and 0 bases respectively, with 13 bases between them. Germline V gene lookup returns CDR1 MDHEN and CDR2 SYDVKM. The DNA for the CDR3 is TGTGCCAGCGCGGGACCGCTGTACCAAGAGACCCAGTACTTC. It translates to CASAGPLYQETQYF.

This sequence joins TRBV7-8 and TRBJ2-1; TRBD1 is a possible D gene (5 bases). Germline lookup yields CDR1 SGHVS and CDR2 FQNEAQ. CDR3 length: 15 amino acids. V was trimmed by 2 bases and J by 6 bases, leaving 14 bases between them. The CDR3 sequence: CASSLNPGIGNEQFF. The CDR3 region has the DNA TGTGCCAGCAGCTTAAATCCAGGGATCGGCAATGAGCAGTTCTTC.

This CDR3 is CASSSSSGTSYEQYF. The CDR3 DNA reads TGTGCCAGCAGTTCATCTAGCGGGACCTCCTACGAGCAGTACTTC. The V and J genes are TRBV6-5 and TRBJ2-7, with 9 bases that match TRBD2. Germline V gives CDR1 MNHEY, CDR2 SVGAGI. There are 15 residues in the CDR3. The trim removed 4 bases at V and 0 bases at J, leaving 4 bases unmatched.

This clonotype was seen many times. The CDR3 DNA reads as TGCGCCAGCGGGGAAAGACAGGGATCCTACAATGAGCAGTTCTTC. Translation: CASGERQGSYNEQFF. The chain joins TRBV5-1 to TRBJ2-1; 7 nucleotides align to TRBD1. Germline V gives CDR1 SGHRS, CDR2 YFSETQ. This CDR3 contains 15 residues. V lost 7 bases and J lost 1; bases outside the gene matches: 8.

This clonotype was seen many times. The chain couples TRBV7-3 to TRBJ2-2; TRBD2 matches 7 bases. With 3 bases clipped from V and 6 bases from J, the junction kept 13 bases outside the gene matches. This CDR3 has 17 residues. The germline gives CDR1 SGHTA, CDR2 FQGTGA. The CDR3 region is CASSLYSKREGSGELFF. The CDR3 coding sequence is TGTGCCAGCAGCTTGTACAGCAAGCGGGAAGGCTCCGGGGAGCTGTTTTTT.

This clonotype has a handful of counts. CDR3 DNA: TGTGCCAGCTCATCCGGACTAGCGGGAGACGCAGATACGCAGTATTTT. Protein product: CASSSGLAGDADTQYF. The V and J genes are TRBV18 and TRBJ2-3, with 13 bases lining up with TRBD2. V dropped 5 bases and J dropped 4; count of bases not matched to a gene: 6. The CDR3 is 16 amino acids. Germline CDR1 and CDR2: KGHSH and LQKENI.

This clonotype was observed a handful of times. The chain links TRBV4-3 to TRBJ2-3; D may be TRBD1 or TRBD2 (5 bases each). V gave up 0 bases and J gave up 2 bases, with 15 bases separating them. The CDR3 sequence is 17 residues long. Germline V lookup: CDR1 LGHNA, CDR2 YSLEER. CDR3 amino acids: CASSQDLWGINTDTQYF. The CDR3 DNA reads as TGCGCCAGCAGCCAAGATCTATGGGGGATTAACACAGATACGCAGTATTTT.

This clonotype was counted many times. The chain has TRBV29-1 and TRBJ2-7, with 9 bases lining up with TRBD1. CDR3 length: 13 residues. The V gene end was trimmed by 7 bases and the J gene end by 0 bases; junction bases not matched to a gene: 4. Germline V gene lookup returns CDR1 SQVTM and CDR2 ANQGSEA. The CDR3 bases are TGCAGCGGCCGGGACAGGGCCTCCTACGAGCAGTACTTC. It encodes CSGRDRASYEQYF.

This clonotype was seen at least ten times. This chain uses TRBV14 with TRBJ2-5, with D uncertain. The germline gives CDR1 SGHDN, CDR2 FVKESK. Trimming stripped 1 base from V and 1 base from J, with 10 bases between. The length of the CDR3 is 15 residues. CDR3 sequence: CASSQGLTLQETQYF. The CDR3 DNA reads TGTGCCAGCAGCCAAGGTCTGACACTCCAAGAGACCCAGTACTTC.

This clonotype was recorded many times. V is TRBV28 and J is TRBJ2-1; D is unclear. Per germline, CDR1 MDHEN and CDR2 SYDVKM. The CDR3 sequence is 17 residues long. V was trimmed by 6 bases and J by 0 bases, leaving 18 bases between them. The CDR3 reads CASSSSYPRSSYNEQFF. As DNA, the CDR3 is TGTGCCAGCAGCTCCTCCTACCCCAGAAGCTCCTACAATGAGCAGTTCTTC.

This clonotype showed up many times. This chain joins TRBV20-1 and TRBJ2-7; D possibly corresponds to TRBD2 (5 bases). Between the trimmed V and J ends, which lost 2 bases and 3 bases, there was a span of 26 bases. Germline loops: CDR1 DFQATT, CDR2 SNEGSKA (reference sequence). The CDR3 covers 18 residues. Here the CDR3 DNA reads TGCAGTGCTAGACCAACGGGGATAGCGCGAGCTTTACGCTACGAGCAGTACTTC. Amino acids: CSARPTGIARALRYEQYF.

This clonotype came up many times. The J gene is TRBJ2-1, the V gene TRBV24-1, with 8 bases lining up with TRBD1. The J segment lost 5 bases and the V segment lost 7 bases, leaving 9 bases of the junction unmatched. CDR1 is KGHDR, CDR2 SFDVKD, per germline. There are 15 residues in the CDR3. The CDR3 DNA sequence: TGTGCCACCAGGGGGAGGAGGACAGGGAACAATGAGCAGTTCTTC. The encoded protein is CATRGRRTGNNEQFF.

This clonotype was detected many times. CDR3 DNA: TGTGCCAGCGCCCGGGGGGCCACTAGCACAGATACGCAGTATTTT. It specifies CASARGATSTDTQYF. The chain employs TRBV7-9 and TRBJ2-3; D is possibly TRBD2 (7 bases). The length of the CDR3 is 15 residues. V lost 8 bases and J lost 0, with 15 bases in between. The germline V gene has CDR1 SEHNR and CDR2 FQNEAQ (reference sequence).